Listed here are 2 T cell receptor beta chains from one sample, sequenced in a study of OX40 agonist ivuxolimab in advanced cancers. The method behind the library was the immunoSEQ multiplex PCR assay. Entries here come from immuneACCESS through TCRdb and include only in-frame sequences with V and J called. Some clones fail to appear in such tables; in the studies checked, an unresolved V gene covers under half of the shortfall, and the cause of the remainder is unknown. Here the sample has around 58,000 clones; 87% occur a single time. Jointly, the top ten make up 5% to 5.5% of the sample. Sequencing used CD4+ or CD8+ T cells sorted from blood, obtained in a trial of the OX40 agonist ivuxolimab. These receptors were collected from an adult with an advanced solid tumor such as melanoma, head and neck, liver or kidney cancer.

This chain joins TRBV5-4 and TRBJ2-7; D is unresolved. Per the germline V gene, CDR1 is SGHNT and CDR2 is YYREEE (reference sequence). Trimming left V 2 bases short and J 2 bases short, with 14 bases between. CDR3 length equals 15 residues. The CDR3 DNA is TGTGCCAGCAGCTTTGGGCCCCCAGGCACCTACGAGCAGTACTTC. It yields the protein CASSFGPPGTYEQYF. Variable domain in full (rest from reference TRBV5-4 and TRBJ2-7): ETGVTQSPTHLIKTRGQQVTLRCSSQSGHNTVSWYQQALGQGPQFIFQYYREEENGRGNFPPRFSGLQFPNYSSELNVNALELDDSALYLCASSFGPPGTYEQYFGPGTRLTVT.

The chain uses TRBV6-6 and TRBJ1-1; no firm D call. The CDR3 runs to 10 residues. From germline, CDR1 is MNHNY and CDR2 SVGAGI (reference sequence). Trimming removed 6 bases from V and 4 bases from J, with 3 bases in between. CDR3 coding DNA: TGTGCCAGCAGCCTCACTGAAGCTTTCTTT. It encodes CASSLTEAFF.